This is a list of T cell receptor beta chains from one sample in a study of neurological immune-mediated disorders. TCRdb reanalysed the 5' RACE reads using MiXCR and keeps one entry per CDR3 protein. The profile covers over 11,000 distinct CDR3 sequences, with less than 7.5% appearing a single time and roughly 25% taken by the ten largest. Sequences were obtained from CD8+ T cells from blood. All receptors derive from a woman aged 40-49 years in good health. CDR3s include the opening cysteine and the closing phenylalanine or tryptophan. The order of the fields is J gene, V gene, D gene, clone size, CDR3 protein, CDR3 DNA. D genes are given only for firm matches. The size of a clone is reported for some rows only, either as once, few or many, or as a class for expanded clones.

>TRBJ2-7|TRBV7-9|TRBD2|NA
CDSSSSPGTSREQYF
TGTGACAGCAGCTCGTCCCCCGGGACTAGTCGCGAGCAGTACTTC
>TRBJ1-5|TRBV7-6|NA|many
CASSQNSNQPQHF
TGTGCCAGCAGCCAAAATAGCAATCAGCCCCAGCATTTT
>TRBJ1-2|TRBV12-3/TRBV12-4|NA|NA
CASSLGTGRNGYTF
TGTGCCAGCAGTTTAGGTACAGGGAGGAATGGCTACACCTTC
>TRBJ1-2|TRBV15|TRBD1|many
CATSRDPPGTGGWGNYGYTF
TGTGCCACCAGCAGAGATCCGCCCGGGACAGGTGGATGGGGTAACTATGGCTACACCTTC
>TRBJ2-7|TRBV20-1|NA|few
CSARSGLSYEQYF
TGCAGTGCTAGATCGGGACTCTCCTACGAGCAGTACTTC
>TRBJ2-2|TRBV28|NA|many
CASSPHGELFF
TGTGCCAGCAGCCCTCACGGGGAGCTGTTTTTT
>TRBJ1-2|TRBV30|NA|many
CAWGELRGYTF
TGTGCCTGGGGGGAACTGCGTGGCTACACCTTC
>TRBJ2-2|TRBV7-2|NA|many
CASSLRRDTGELFF
TGTGCCAGCAGCTTACGGCGGGACACCGGGGAGCTGTTTTTT
>TRBJ1-1|TRBV6-5|NA|many
CASSSGSPDAFF
TGTGCCAGCAGTTCGGGCAGCCCGGACGCTTTCTTT
>TRBJ1-2|TRBV2|NA|many
CASSEETGVYGYTF
TGTGCCAGCAGTGAAGAGACAGGAGTCTATGGCTACACCTTC
>TRBJ1-2|TRBV11-2|NA|many
CASSSPSESLGGYGYTF
TGTGCCAGCAGCTCCCCCTCCGAGAGCCTCGGGGGCTATGGCTACACCTTC
>TRBJ1-2|TRBV20-1|NA|many
CSARDWGNRFFSNYGYTF
TGCAGTGCTAGAGACTGGGGGAACAGATTTTTCTCTAACTATGGCTACACCTTC
>TRBJ1-6|TRBV7-6|NA|many
CASSSGHFNSPLHF
TGTGCCAGCAGCTCCGGACACTTTAATTCACCCCTCCACTTT
>TRBJ2-7|TRBV5-1|TRBD2|many
CASSPREGTVYEQYF
TGCGCCAGCAGCCCCCGGGAGGGGACGGTATACGAGCAGTACTTC
>TRBJ1-1|TRBV6-6|NA|many
CASTSGTEAFF
TGTGCCAGCACCTCCGGGACGGAAGCTTTCTTT
>TRBJ2-3|TRBV3-1|TRBD2|many
CASSQETGGPGDTQYF
TGTGCCAGCAGCCAAGAAACGGGAGGGCCGGGGGATACGCAGTATTTT
>TRBJ1-4|TRBV4-1|NA|many
CASSQPGDEKLFF
TGCGCCAGCAGCCAACCAGGAGATGAAAAACTGTTTTTT
>TRBJ2-1|TRBV12-3/TRBV12-4|NA|many
CASTFTDGSYEQFF
TGTGCCAGCACCTTCACTGACGGGAGCTATGAGCAGTTCTTC
>TRBJ1-5|TRBV5-5|NA|many
CASSLAGDNQPQHF
TGTGCCAGCAGCTTGGCCGGGGACAATCAGCCCCAGCATTTT
>TRBJ2-1|TRBV6-5|NA|many
CASRFSASSYNEQFF
TGTGCCAGCCGATTCAGCGCCAGCTCCTACAATGAGCAGTTCTTC
>TRBJ2-2|TRBV7-2|NA|many
CASSSRPINTGELFF
TGTGCCAGCAGCTCCCGACCCATTAACACCGGGGAGCTGTTTTTT
>TRBJ1-2|TRBV4-2|NA|many
CASSQEGGAGGYTF
TGTGCCAGCAGCCAAGAGGGAGGGGCAGGTGGCTACACCTTC
>TRBJ2-3|TRBV3-1|TRBD2|many
CASSQDLFKREIITDTQYF
TGTGCCAGCAGCCAAGATCTATTTAAGCGGGAGATCATCACAGATACGCAGTATTTT
>TRBJ2-1|TRBV5-1|TRBD2|many
CASSFHGRNEQFF
TGCGCCAGCAGCTTTCACGGGAGGAATGAGCAGTTCTTC
>TRBJ2-5|TRBV4-1|TRBD1|many
CASSQVLRDRGRETQYF
TGCGCCAGCAGCCAAGTCCTCCGGGACAGGGGACGAGAGACCCAGTACTTC
>TRBJ2-7|TRBV6-6|TRBD2|many
CASSYSGSGRYEQYF
TGTGCCAGCAGTTACTCGGGTAGCGGGAGATACGAGCAGTACTTC
>TRBJ2-1|TRBV5-5|TRBD2|many
CASSLLREGHNEQFF
TGTGCCAGCAGCTTGCTGCGGGAGGGCCACAATGAGCAGTTCTTC
>TRBJ2-4|TRBV5-1|TRBD1|many
CASSSGGAGDIQYF
TGCGCCAGCAGCTCAGGGGGCGCCGGGGACATTCAGTACTTC
>TRBJ2-5|TRBV6-5|TRBD2|large
CASRSPASGAWETQYF
TGTGCCAGCCGCTCCCCCGCTAGCGGGGCGTGGGAGACCCAGTACTTC
>TRBJ1-3|TRBV29-1|TRBD1|many
CSGRDRLDGNTIYF
TGCAGCGGCCGGGACAGGCTCGATGGAAACACCATATATTTT
>TRBJ2-3|TRBV24-1|TRBD2|many
CATSASGAGTDTQYF
TGTGCCACCAGTGCTAGCGGGGCCGGGACAGATACGCAGTATTTT
>TRBJ2-3|TRBV12-3/TRBV12-4|TRBD2|many
CASRRGTSGTDTQYF
TGTGCCAGTCGCCGTGGGACTAGCGGGACAGATACGCAGTATTTT
>TRBJ1-5|TRBV7-9|NA|few
CASSLYLEPQHF
TGTGCCAGCAGCTTATATCTTGAGCCCCAGCATTTT
>TRBJ2-1|TRBV27|TRBD2|many
CASSRRRDYPLGEQFF
TGTGCCAGCAGCCGCCGACGGGACTACCCCCTAGGTGAGCAGTTCTTC
>TRBJ2-2|TRBV20-1|TRBD1|many
CSAQGTGEILTGELFF
TGCAGTGCTCAGGGGACAGGGGAAATTCTCACCGGGGAGCTGTTTTTT
>TRBJ2-2|TRBV5-1|NA|many
CASSLQLAPGTGELFF
TGCGCCAGCAGCTTGCAATTAGCCCCGGGCACCGGGGAGCTGTTTTTT
>TRBJ2-4|TRBV20-1|NA|many
CSAPVQNIQYF
TGCAGTGCTCCTGTACAAAACATTCAGTACTTC
>TRBJ2-7|TRBV6-5|TRBD2|many
CASHSSGTHEQYF
TGTGCCAGCCACTCTAGCGGGACCCACGAGCAGTACTTC
>TRBJ2-7|TRBV5-1|TRBD1|NA
CASSYGTGGYEQYF
TGCGCCAGCAGCTATGGGACAGGGGGGTACGAGCAGTACTTC